The 15 T cell receptor beta chains listed next were all sequenced from one sample in a study of graft-versus-host responses after intestinal transplantation. For these TCRs, the target antigens are not known. Here immunoSEQ multiplex PCR was the method, and the copy in TCRdb shows in-frame clones only, minus some. Of approximately 39,000 clones in the sample, around 94% were seen once. The sequenced sample was unstimulated CD4+ T cells sorted from spleen or lymph node cells, obtained before transplant. The receptors come from a human donor who was the organ donor for an intestinal transplant.

This clone is a singleton in its sample. V gene TRBV28 combines with J gene TRBJ2-5; 10 bases are shared with TRBD2. In germline, CDR1 is MDHEN, CDR2 SYDVKM. V trimming: 6 bases; J trimming: 1 base; junction bases outside the gene matches: 5. The CDR3 is 15 residues long. CDR3 coding DNA: TGTGCCAGCAGGGCTAGCGGGGGACGCCAAGAGACCCAGTACTTC. Its translation is CASRASGGRQETQYF.

The rearrangement joins TRBV30 to TRBJ1-3; D not resolved. Germline V gives CDR1 GTSNPN, CDR2 SVGIG (reference sequence). V lost 8 bases to trimming and J lost 0 bases, with 17 bases between them. This CDR3 is 15 amino acids long. The CDR3 DNA follows: TGTGCCAGGGATTATACACATGGCTCTGGAAACACCATATATTTT. This encodes CARDYTHGSGNTIYF.

This rearrangement joins TRBV7-2 to TRBJ2-7, with TRBD2 identical over 10 bases. Germline CDR1 SGHTA, CDR2 FQGNSA. This CDR3 has 13 amino acids. V dropped 6 bases and J dropped 4; count of bases not matched to a gene: 3. The CDR3 DNA sequence: TGTGCCAGCAGTCAAGCGGGGGGGTACGAGCAGTACTTC. It yields the protein CASSQAGGYEQYF.

The V gene is TRBV7-2, the J gene TRBJ1-4; D unresolved. Trimming left V 2 bases short and J 5 bases short, with 9 bases between. This CDR3 spans 14 amino acids. Germline V lookup: CDR1 SGHTA, CDR2 FQGNSA. Here the CDR3 reads CASSLRADNEKLFF. The CDR3 DNA is TGTGCCAGCAGCTTACGGGCAGACAATGAAAAACTGTTTTTT.

The chain recombines TRBV23-1 with TRBJ2-5; 7 nucleotides agree with TRBD1. TRBV23-1 is placed among ORFs of uncertain function. CDR3 length: 19 amino acids. The V gene end was trimmed by 3 bases and the J gene end by 3 bases; junction bases not matched to a gene: 19. The CDR3 nucleotides are TGCGCCAGCAGTCAGGGTCCTACCATTTATCAGGGGGAAGAAGAGACCCAGTACTTC. Its protein is CASSQGPTIYQGEEETQYF.

The chain couples TRBV5-1 to TRBJ2-5, with TRBD2 matching over 12 bases. CDR1 and CDR2 (germline): SGHRS, YFSETQ. This CDR3 has 15 amino acids. Trimming removed 1 base from V and 5 bases from J; junction bases left unmatched: 3. The CDR3 bases are TGCGCCAGCAGCTTGCTAGCGGGGGGGCTGGAGACCCAGTACTTC. It specifies CASSLLAGGLETQYF.

V is TRBV5-6 and J is TRBJ1-1, with D possibly TRBD1 on 5 matching bases. V was clipped by 0 bases and J by 10 bases, with 10 bases between them. Looked up from germline, CDR1 is SGHDT and CDR2 is YYEEEE. The CDR3 is 12 residues long. The CDR3 region is CASSLGAGIAFF. Here the CDR3 DNA reads TGTGCCAGCAGCTTGGGGGCAGGGATAGCTTTCTTT. Variable domain in full (rest from reference TRBV5-6 and TRBJ1-1): DAGVTQSPTHLIKTRGQQVTLRCSPKSGHDTVSWYQQALGQGPQFIFQYYEEEERQRGNFPDRFSGHQFPNYSSELNVNALLLGDSALYLCASSLGAGIAFFGQGTRLTVV.

The gene calls are TRBV28 and TRBJ1-4; D is undetermined. Germline CDR1 MDHEN, CDR2 SYDVKM. V was pared by 2 bases and J by 8 bases, with 3 bases between. CDR3 length: 11 amino acids. CDR3 region: CASSLKEKLFF. The CDR3 nucleotides are TGTGCCAGCAGTTTAAAGGAAAAACTGTTTTTT.

The chain combines TRBV7-2 with TRBJ1-4; 7 positions match TRBD1. CDR3 length: 14 amino acids. Germline V gives CDR1 SGHTA, CDR2 FQGNSA. V gave up 2 bases and J gave up 8 bases; unmatched junction bases: 5. The DNA for the CDR3 is TGTGCCAGCAGCTTACCCGACAGGGTAGAAAAACTGTTTTTT. Translating gives CASSLPDRVEKLFF.

This clone is a singleton in its sample. The chain is built from TRBV5-1 and TRBJ2-2, with D unresolved. V gave up 1 base and J gave up 1 base, with 8 bases separating them. The CDR3 has 15 residues. Germline assignment: CDR1 SGHRS and CDR2 YFSETQ. CDR3 nucleotide sequence: TGCGCCAGCAGCTTGAGGCAGCTGAACACCGGGGAGCTGTTTTTT. Protein: CASSLRQLNTGELFF.

J is TRBJ2-5 and V is TRBV7-2; 7 bases agree with TRBD2. The V segment lost 1 base and the J segment 1 base; nucleotides outside the gene matches: 6. In germline, CDR1 is SGHTA, CDR2 FQGNSA. This CDR3 contains 16 residues. In nucleotides, the CDR3 is TGTGCCAGCAGCTTAGTGGGGGGGATAGTCCAAGAGACCCAGTACTTC. This translates into CASSLVGGIVQETQYF.

V usage is TRBV19 and J usage is TRBJ2-7; the match to TRBD2 covers 11 bases. Germline CDR1 is LNHDA and CDR2 is SQIVND (reference sequence). The CDR3 is made up of 14 amino acids. V shed 5 bases, J shed 2 bases, and the junction held 2 bases outside the gene matches. The CDR3 sequence is CASSLAGGTYEQYF. The DNA of the CDR3 is TGTGCCAGTAGTCTAGCGGGGGGTACCTACGAGCAGTACTTC.

V usage is TRBV4-3 and J usage is TRBJ2-3, with TRBD2 identical over 15 bases. J was trimmed by 2 bases and V by 2 bases; bases with no gene match: 14. The germline CDR1 and CDR2 sequences are LGHNA and YSLEER. The CDR3 has 21 residues. The CDR3 DNA follows: TGCGCCAGCAGCCAATTTTTTCCCCCTGGACTAGCGGGGGGGATCACAGATACGCAGTATTTT. This codes for CASSQFFPPGLAGGITDTQYF.

J is TRBJ1-6 and V is TRBV5-4; no definite D call. This CDR3 is 15 amino acids long. Trimming removed 4 bases at V and 5 bases at J, with 13 bases between. CDR1 SGHNT and CDR2 YYREEE come from the germline V gene (reference sequence). This chain's CDR3 is CASSPDRTDNSPLHF. CDR3 in DNA: TGTGCCAGCAGCCCGGACCGGACGGATAATTCACCCCTCCACTTT.

This clone was found a few times. This chain joins TRBV6-9 and TRBJ1-1; D uncertain. Germline-derived CDR1 and CDR2 are MNHGY and SVAAGI. The CDR3 totals 14 residues. V gave up 3 bases and J gave up 0 bases, with 8 bases separating them. The CDR3 spells CASSYRFLNTEAFF. CDR3 in DNA: TGTGCCAGCAGTTACAGATTTTTGAACACTGAAGCTTTCTTT.